The clone carrying this TCR beta chain was detected many times. Its antigen is as yet unknown. This sample stems from a study of T cells in Graves' hyperthyroidism and ophthalmopathy. The study's findings and limits: Within blood appeared most thyroid clonotypes that had expanded above 0.001.

Germline CDR1 DFQATT, CDR2 SNEGSKA (reference sequence). The CDR3 loop spans 13 amino acids. V dropped 7 bases and J dropped 3 bases, with 16 bases sitting between them. The investigators amplified TCR beta CDR3 regions from RNA transcripts. When the TCR CDR3 underwent first-round RT-PCR, the HTBI primer set was used. TCRdb re-analysed the multiplex PCR reads in MiXCR, keeping a single row per CDR3 protein. The sample has about 290,000 distinct CDR3 sequences, roughly 15% seen once. These patients, aged 18 to 65, had recently diagnosed hyperthyroidism lasting under 2 months. Exclusion criteria comprised uncontrolled infection, other autoimmune disease, pregnancy or lactation. In making diagnoses, clinical symptoms, serum thyroxine and TRAb, thyroid ultrasound and orbital computed tomography were all used.

This TCR was sampled from a woman in her twenties or thirties with Graves' hyperthyroidism that later progressed to Graves' ophthalmopathy. Sequenced sample: blood. The chain is built from TRBV20-1 and TRBJ2-7; perhaps D is TRBD1 or TRBD2 (6 bases each). Written as DNA, the CDR3 is TGCAGTGTCCAGGAGGGGGGTAACTACGAGCAGTACTTC. It encodes CSVQEGGNYEQYF.